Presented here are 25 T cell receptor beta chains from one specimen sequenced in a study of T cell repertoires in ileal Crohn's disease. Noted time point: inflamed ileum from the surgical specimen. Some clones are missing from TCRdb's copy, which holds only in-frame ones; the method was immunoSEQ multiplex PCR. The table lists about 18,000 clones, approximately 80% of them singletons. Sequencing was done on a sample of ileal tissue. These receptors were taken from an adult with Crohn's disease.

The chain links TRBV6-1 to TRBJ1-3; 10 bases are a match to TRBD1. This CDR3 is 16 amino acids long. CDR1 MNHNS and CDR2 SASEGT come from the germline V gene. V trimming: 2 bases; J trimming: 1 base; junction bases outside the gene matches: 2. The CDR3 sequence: CASSERTGGSGNTIYF. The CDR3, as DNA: TGTGCCAGCAGTGAAAGGACAGGGGGGTCTGGAAACACCATATATTTT.

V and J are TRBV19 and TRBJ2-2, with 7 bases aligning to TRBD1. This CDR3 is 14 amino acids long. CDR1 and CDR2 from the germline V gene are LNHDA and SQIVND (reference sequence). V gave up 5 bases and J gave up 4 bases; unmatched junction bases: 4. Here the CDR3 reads CASSVSGGTGELFF. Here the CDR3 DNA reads TGTGCCAGTAGTGTATCAGGGGGCACCGGGGAGCTGTTTTTT.

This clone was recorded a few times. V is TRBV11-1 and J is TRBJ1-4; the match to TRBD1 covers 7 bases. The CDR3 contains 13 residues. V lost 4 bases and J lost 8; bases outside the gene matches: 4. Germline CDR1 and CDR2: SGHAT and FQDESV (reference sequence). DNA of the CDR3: TGTGCCAGCAGCTCTGACAGGGCGGAAAAACTGTTTTTT. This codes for CASSSDRAEKLFF.

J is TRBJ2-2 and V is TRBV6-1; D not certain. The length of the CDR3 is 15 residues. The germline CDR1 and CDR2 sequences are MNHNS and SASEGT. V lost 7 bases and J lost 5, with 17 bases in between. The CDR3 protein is CASITNGPLTGELFF. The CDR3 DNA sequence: TGTGCCAGCATTACCAATGGGCCACTAACCGGGGAGCTGTTTTTT.

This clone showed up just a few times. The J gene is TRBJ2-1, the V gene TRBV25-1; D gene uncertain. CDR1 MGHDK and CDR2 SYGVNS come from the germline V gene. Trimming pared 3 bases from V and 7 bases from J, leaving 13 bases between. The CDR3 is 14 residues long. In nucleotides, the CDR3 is TGTGCCAGCAGTGATATCCCGGACGGGAATGAGCAGTTCTTC. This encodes CASSDIPDGNEQFF.

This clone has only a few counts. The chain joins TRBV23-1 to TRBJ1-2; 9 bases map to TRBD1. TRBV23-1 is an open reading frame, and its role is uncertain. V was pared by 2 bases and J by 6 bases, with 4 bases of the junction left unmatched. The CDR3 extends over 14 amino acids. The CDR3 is CASSQTDRGHGYTF. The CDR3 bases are TGCGCCAGCAGTCAAACGGACAGGGGCCATGGCTACACCTTC.

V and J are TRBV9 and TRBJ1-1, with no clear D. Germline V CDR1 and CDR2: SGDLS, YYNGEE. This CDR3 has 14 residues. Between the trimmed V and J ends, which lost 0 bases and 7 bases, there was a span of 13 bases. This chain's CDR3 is CASSVGSGSDEAFF. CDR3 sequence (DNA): TGTGCCAGCAGCGTAGGTTCCGGGTCAGATGAAGCTTTCTTT.

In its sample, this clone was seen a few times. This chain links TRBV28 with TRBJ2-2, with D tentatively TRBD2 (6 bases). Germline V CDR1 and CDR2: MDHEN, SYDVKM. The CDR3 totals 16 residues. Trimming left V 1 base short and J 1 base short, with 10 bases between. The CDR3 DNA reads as TGTGCCAGCAGTTTATTTTCCGGGGGGAACACCGGGGAGCTGTTTTTT. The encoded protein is CASSLFSGGNTGELFF.

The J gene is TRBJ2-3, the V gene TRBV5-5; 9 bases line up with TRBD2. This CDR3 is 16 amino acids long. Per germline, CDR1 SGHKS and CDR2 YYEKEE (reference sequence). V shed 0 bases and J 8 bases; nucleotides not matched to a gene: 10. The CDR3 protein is CASSLAGGGASSTQYF. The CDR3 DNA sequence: TGTGCCAGCAGCTTGGCTGGCGGGGGGGCCTCTAGTACGCAGTATTTT. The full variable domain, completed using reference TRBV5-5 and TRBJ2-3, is DAGVTQSPTHLIKTRGQQVTLRCSPISGHKSVSWYQQVLGQGPQFIFQYYEKEERGRGNFPDRFSARQFPNYSSELNVNALLLGDSALYLCASSLAGGGASSTQYFGPGTRLTVL.

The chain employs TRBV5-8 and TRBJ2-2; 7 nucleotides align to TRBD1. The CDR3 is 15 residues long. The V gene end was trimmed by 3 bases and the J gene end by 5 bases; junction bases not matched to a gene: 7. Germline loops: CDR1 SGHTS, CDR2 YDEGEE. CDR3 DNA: TGTGCCAGCAGCTCGGGAACAGGGGTGACCGGGGAGCTGTTTTTT. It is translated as CASSSGTGVTGELFF.

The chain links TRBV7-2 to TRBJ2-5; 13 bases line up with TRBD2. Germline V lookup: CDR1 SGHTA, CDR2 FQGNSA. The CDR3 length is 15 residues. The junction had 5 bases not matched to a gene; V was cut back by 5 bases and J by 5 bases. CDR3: CASSLTSGGFETQYF. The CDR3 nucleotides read TGTGCCAGCAGCCTGACTAGCGGGGGGTTTGAGACCCAGTACTTC.

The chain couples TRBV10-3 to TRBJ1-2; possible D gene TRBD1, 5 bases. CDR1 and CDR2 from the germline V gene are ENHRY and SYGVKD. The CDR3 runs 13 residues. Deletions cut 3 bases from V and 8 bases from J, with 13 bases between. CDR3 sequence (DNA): TGTGCCATCAGTGACATCCAGGGCAGGGGCTACACCTTC. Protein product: CAISDIQGRGYTF.

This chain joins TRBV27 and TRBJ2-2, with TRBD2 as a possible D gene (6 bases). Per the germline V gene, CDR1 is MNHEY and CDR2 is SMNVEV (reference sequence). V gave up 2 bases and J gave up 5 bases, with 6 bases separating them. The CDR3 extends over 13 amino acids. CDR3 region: CASSLAGTGELFF. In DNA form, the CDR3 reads TGTGCCAGCAGTTTAGCGGGGACCGGGGAGCTGTTTTTT.

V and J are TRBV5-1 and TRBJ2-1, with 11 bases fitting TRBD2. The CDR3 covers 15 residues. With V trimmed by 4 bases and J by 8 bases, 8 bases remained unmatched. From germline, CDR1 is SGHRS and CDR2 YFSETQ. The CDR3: CASSISGGAFDEQFF. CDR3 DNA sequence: TGCGCCAGCAGCATTAGCGGGGGGGCCTTCGATGAGCAGTTCTTC.

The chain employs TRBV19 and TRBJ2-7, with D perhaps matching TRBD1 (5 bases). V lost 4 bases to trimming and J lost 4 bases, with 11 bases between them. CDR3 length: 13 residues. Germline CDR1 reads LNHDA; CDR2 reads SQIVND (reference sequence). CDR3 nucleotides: TGTGCCAGTAGTACGCAGGGTGGATACGAGCAGTACTTC. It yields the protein CASSTQGGYEQYF.

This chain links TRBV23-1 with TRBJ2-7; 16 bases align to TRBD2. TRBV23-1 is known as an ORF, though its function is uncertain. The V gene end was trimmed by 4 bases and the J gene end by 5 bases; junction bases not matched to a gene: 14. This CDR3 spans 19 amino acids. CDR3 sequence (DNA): TGCGCCAGCAGTCCCGTGGGAACCGGGACTAGCGGGGGGGCCGACGAGCAGTACTTC. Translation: CASSPVGTGTSGGADEQYF.

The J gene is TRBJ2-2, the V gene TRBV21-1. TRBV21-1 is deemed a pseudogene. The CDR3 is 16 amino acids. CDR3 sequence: CASSKAGSSNTGELFF. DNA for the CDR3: TGTGCCAGCAGCAAAGCAGGCAGTTCGAACACCGGGGAGCTGTTTTTT.

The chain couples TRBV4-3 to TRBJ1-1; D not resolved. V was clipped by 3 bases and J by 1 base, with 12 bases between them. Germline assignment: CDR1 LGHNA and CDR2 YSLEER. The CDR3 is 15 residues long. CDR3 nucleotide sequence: TGCGCCAGCAGCCAGGATAGGTTGTCGAACACTGAAGCTTTCTTT. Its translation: CASSQDRLSNTEAFF.

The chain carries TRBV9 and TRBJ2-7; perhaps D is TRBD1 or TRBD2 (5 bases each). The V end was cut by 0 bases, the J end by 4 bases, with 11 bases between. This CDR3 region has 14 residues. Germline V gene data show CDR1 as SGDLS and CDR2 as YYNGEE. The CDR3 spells CASSVEGRSYEQYF. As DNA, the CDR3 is TGTGCCAGCAGCGTAGAGGGACGTTCGTACGAGCAGTACTTC.

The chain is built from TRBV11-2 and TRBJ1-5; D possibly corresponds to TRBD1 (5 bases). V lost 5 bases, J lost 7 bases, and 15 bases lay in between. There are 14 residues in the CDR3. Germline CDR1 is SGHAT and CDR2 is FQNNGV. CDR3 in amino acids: CASSIGTTGQPQHF. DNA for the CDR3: TGTGCCAGCAGCATCGGGACTACCGGACAGCCCCAGCATTTT.

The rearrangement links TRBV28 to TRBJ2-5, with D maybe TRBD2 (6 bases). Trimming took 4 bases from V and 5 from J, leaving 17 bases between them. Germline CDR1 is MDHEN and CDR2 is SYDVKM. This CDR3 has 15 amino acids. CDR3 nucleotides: TGTGCCAGCAGTTCCCAGGTCGGGGGTGGGGAGACCCAGTACTTC. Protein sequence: CASSSQVGGGETQYF.

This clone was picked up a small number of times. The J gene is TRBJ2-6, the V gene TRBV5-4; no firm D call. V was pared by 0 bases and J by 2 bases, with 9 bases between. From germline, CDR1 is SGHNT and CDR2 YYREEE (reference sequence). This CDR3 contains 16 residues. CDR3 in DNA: TGTGCCAGCAGCTTGGATTGGGCTGCTGGGGCCAACGTCCTGACTTTC. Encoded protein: CASSLDWAAGANVLTF. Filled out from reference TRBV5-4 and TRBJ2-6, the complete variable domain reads ETGVTQSPTHLIKTRGQQVTLRCSSQSGHNTVSWYQQALGQGPQFIFQYYREEENGRGNFPPRFSGLQFPNYSSELNVNALELDDSALYLCASSLDWAAGANVLTFGAGSRLTVL.

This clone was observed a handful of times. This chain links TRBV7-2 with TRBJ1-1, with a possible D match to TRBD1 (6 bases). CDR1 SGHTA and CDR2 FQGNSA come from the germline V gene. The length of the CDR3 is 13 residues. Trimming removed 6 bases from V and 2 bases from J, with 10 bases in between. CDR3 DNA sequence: TGTGCCAGCAGAGGGGGACTTAACACTGAAGCTTTCTTT. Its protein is CASRGGLNTEAFF.

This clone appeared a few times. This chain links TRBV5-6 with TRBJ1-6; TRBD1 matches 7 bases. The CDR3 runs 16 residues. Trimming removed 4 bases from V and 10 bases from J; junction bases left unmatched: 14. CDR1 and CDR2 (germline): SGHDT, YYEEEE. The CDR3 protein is CASSRRGWQGGSPLHF. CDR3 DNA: TGTGCCAGCAGCCGACGAGGTTGGCAGGGGGGATCACCCCTCCACTTT.

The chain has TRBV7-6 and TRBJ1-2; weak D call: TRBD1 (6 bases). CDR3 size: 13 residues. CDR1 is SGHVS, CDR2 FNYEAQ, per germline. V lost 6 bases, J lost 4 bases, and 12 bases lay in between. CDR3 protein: CASSFEGGYGYTF. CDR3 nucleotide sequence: TGTGCCAGCAGTTTCGAGGGGGGCTATGGCTACACCTTC.